The source of this T cell receptor (beta chain) is a study of shared clonotypes between healthy human individuals. Study summary: The cohort comprised a couple of women and a few men. Their ages spanned 18 to 49 years.

The V and J ends lost 5 bases and 3 bases, in that order; junction bases with no gene match: 10. Germline V CDR1 and CDR2: SGHDT, YYEEEE. The CDR3 loop spans 15 amino acids. General study findings and limits: Naive subsets generally exceeded memory subsets in estimated richness. About 5% of naive CD4 clonotypes were shared across a handful of donors.

Regarding this clone: Its antigen is currently unknown.

Sequenced by immunoSEQ multiplex PCR; TCRdb stores in-frame clones only, minus some. The table includes approximately 530,000 clones, 95% to 96% detected once. The TCR sequence derives from a woman in her twenties or thirties in good health. The sample taken for sequencing was naive CD4+ T cells sorted from blood. Subset in this sample: CD45RA+ positively selected. The chain joins TRBV5-6 to TRBJ2-7, with 8 positions matching TRBD1. CDR3 region: CASSPRQGLNYEQYF. The CDR3 DNA reads TGTGCCAGCAGTCCGCGACAGGGGTTGAACTACGAGCAGTACTTC.